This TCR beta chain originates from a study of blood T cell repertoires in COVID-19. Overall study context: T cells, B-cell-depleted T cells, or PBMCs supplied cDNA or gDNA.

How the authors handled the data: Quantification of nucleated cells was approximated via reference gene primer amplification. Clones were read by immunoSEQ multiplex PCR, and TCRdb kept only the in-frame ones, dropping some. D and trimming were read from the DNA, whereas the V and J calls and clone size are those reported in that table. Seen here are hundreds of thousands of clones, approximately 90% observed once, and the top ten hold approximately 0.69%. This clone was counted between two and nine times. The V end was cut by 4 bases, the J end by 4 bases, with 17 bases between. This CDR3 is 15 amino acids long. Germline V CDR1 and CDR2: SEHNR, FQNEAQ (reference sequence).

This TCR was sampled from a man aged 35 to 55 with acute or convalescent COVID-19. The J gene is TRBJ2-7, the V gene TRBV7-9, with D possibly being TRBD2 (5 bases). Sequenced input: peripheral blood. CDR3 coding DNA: TGTGCCAGCAGCTACCAGGATGTGGGGAGTTACGAGCAGTACTTC. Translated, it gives CASSYQDVGSYEQYF.